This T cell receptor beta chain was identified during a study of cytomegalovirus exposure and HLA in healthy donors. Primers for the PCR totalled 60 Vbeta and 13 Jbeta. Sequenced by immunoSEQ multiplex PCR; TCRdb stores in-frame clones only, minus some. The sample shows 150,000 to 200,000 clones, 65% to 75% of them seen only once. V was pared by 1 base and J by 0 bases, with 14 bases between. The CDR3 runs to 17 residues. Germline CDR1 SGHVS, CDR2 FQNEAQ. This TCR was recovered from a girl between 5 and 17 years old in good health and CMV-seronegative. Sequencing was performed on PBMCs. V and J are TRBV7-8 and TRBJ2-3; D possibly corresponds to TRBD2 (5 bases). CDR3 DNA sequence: TGTGCCAGCAGCTTAGGGACCGGGAACCCTAGCACAGATACGCAGTATTTT. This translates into CASSLGTGNPSTDTQYF.